The 27 T cell receptor beta chains below come from one sample, sequenced in a study. TCRdb re-called the 5' RACE reads through MiXCR, storing one row per CDR3 protein. The repertoire holds about 40,000 distinct CDR3 sequences, 18% seen once, with approximately 3% in the top ten. Source material: naive CD4+ T cells sorted from a lymph node. Subset reported: naive CD4+ T cells, CD4+CD45RA+CD25-. All receptors derive from a female donor with breast cancer.

The chain uses TRBV6-1 and TRBJ2-5, with 12 nucleotides matching TRBD2. Germline loops: CDR1 MNHNS, CDR2 SASEGT. The length of the CDR3 is 18 residues. Trimming removed 3 bases from V and 3 bases from J; junction bases left unmatched: 11. The CDR3 nucleotides are TGTGCCAGCAGTGACCCTAAACTAGCGGGAGGAGGGAAAGAGACCCAGTACTTC. It encodes CASSDPKLAGGGKETQYF.

The chain joins TRBV5-1 to TRBJ2-1; possible D gene TRBD2, 6 bases. The germline V gene encodes CDR1 SGHRS and CDR2 YFSETQ. The CDR3 is made up of 15 amino acids. Trimming left V 5 bases short and J 6 bases short, with 18 bases between. The DNA for the CDR3 is TGCGCCAGCAGGGATAGCGGCGACCCTGGCAATGAGCAGTTCTTC. Translating gives CASRDSGDPGNEQFF.

This clonotype is medium-sized in the sample. The V and J genes are TRBV27 and TRBJ1-2; weak D call: TRBD1 (5 bases). Germline V gives CDR1 MNHEY, CDR2 SMNVEV (reference sequence). V lost 6 bases and J lost 0, with 11 bases in between. This CDR3 has 14 amino acids. DNA of the CDR3: TGTGCCAGCAGCGTCGACAGCGCTAACTATGGCTACACCTTC. This translates into CASSVDSANYGYTF.

In this sample, this clonotype turned up many times. The rearrangement joins TRBV5-1 to TRBJ2-7; D unclear. CDR3 size: 13 residues. V lost 0 bases, J lost 0 bases, and 4 bases lay in between. Germline V gene lookup returns CDR1 SGHRS and CDR2 YFSETQ. CDR3 sequence: CASSLDTSYEQYF. CDR3 bases: TGCGCCAGCAGCTTGGACACCTCCTACGAGCAGTACTTC.

This clonotype was picked up one time. Being one base from a much bigger clone, this may be a read error. J is TRBJ2-7 and V is TRBV10-3; D call uncertain. Per the germline V gene, CDR1 is ENHRY and CDR2 is SYGVKD. The CDR3 spans 15 residues. CDR3 bases: TGTGCCGTCAGTGAGTCGTGGGGATATACCTACGAGCAGTACTTC. Encoded protein: CAVSESWGYTYEQYF.

This clonotype was found many times. The CDR3 protein is CASKSGTRYNEQFF. CDR3 in DNA: TGTGCCAGCAAGTCCGGGACTAGATACAATGAGCAGTTCTTC. The gene calls are TRBV28 and TRBJ2-1, with 8 bases identical to TRBD2. Germline CDR1 reads MDHEN; CDR2 reads SYDVKM. The CDR3 contains 14 residues. Trimming cost V 7 bases and J 4 bases; bases outside gene matches: 6.

This clonotype was counted at least ten times. The V call is TRBV6-5, the J call TRBJ1-5; 9 bases fit TRBD1. The CDR3 covers 15 residues. The germline V gene has CDR1 MNHEY and CDR2 SVGAGI. Trimming at V came to 7 bases and at J to 5 bases, leaving 9 bases not matched to a gene. The CDR3 nucleotides are TGTGCCAGCAAAGCTAGGGACAGGGCAGATCAGCCCCAGCATTTT. It yields the protein CASKARDRADQPQHF.

The V and J genes are TRBV10-3 and TRBJ2-1; either TRBD1 or TRBD2 may fit D (5 bases each). Germline values: CDR1 ENHRY, CDR2 SYGVKD. The CDR3 consists of 13 residues. The CDR3 is CVTTKDTYNEQFF. In DNA form, the CDR3 reads TGTGTCACGACTAAGGACACTTACAATGAGCAGTTCTTC.

In its sample, this clonotype was seen many times. The chain joins TRBV7-3 to TRBJ2-5; 14 bases are a match to TRBD2. The CDR3 contains 18 residues. V was pared by 3 bases and J by 5 bases, with 11 bases of the junction left unmatched. Germline loops: CDR1 SGHTA, CDR2 FQGTGA. The CDR3 nucleotides are TGTGCCAGCAGCTTGAGACTAGCGGGAGGGCCGAGGGAGGAGACCCAGTACTTC. Encoded protein: CASSLRLAGGPREETQYF. Looking up the rest from reference TRBV7-3 and TRBJ2-5 gives the full variable domain: GAGVSQTPSNKVTEKGKYVELRCDPISGHTALYWYRQSLGQGPEFLIYFQGTGAADDSGLPNDRFFAVRPEGSVSTLKIQRTERGDSAVYLCASSLRLAGGPREETQYFGPGTRLLVL.

This clonotype was recorded only once. This could be a read error, since a much larger clone is one nucleotide away. This chain joins TRBV29-1 and TRBJ2-6, with 8 bases fitting TRBD1. CDR1 and CDR2 from the germline V gene are SQVTM and ANQGSEA. V gave up 4 bases and J gave up 2 bases; unmatched junction bases: 10. The CDR3 is 17 residues long. The CDR3 sequence is CSVVAKRQGTGANVLTF. Here the CDR3 DNA reads TGCAGCGTTGTTGCCAAGCGACAGGGGACTGGGGCCAACGTCCTGACTTTC.

This clonotype was observed a few times. The rearrangement links TRBV27 to TRBJ2-1, with 9 bases that match TRBD2. V gave up 2 bases and J gave up 6 bases; unmatched junction bases: 5. This CDR3 region has 15 residues. Per germline, CDR1 MNHEY and CDR2 SMNVEV (reference sequence). In DNA form, the CDR3 reads TGTGCCAGCAGTTTAAAGGCGACTAGCGGCAATGAGCAGTTCTTC. It is translated as CASSLKATSGNEQFF.

This clonotype was seen only a few times. The V and J genes are TRBV4-2 and TRBJ1-4; D uncertain. The CDR3 extends over 14 amino acids. Germline values: CDR1 LGHNA, CDR2 YNFKEQ. V was trimmed by 0 bases and J by 6 bases, leaving 8 bases between them. Here the CDR3 DNA reads TGTGCCAGCAGCCAAGAGGGGATGCATGAAAAACTGTTTTTT. It yields the protein CASSQEGMHEKLFF.

V is TRBV30 and J is TRBJ1-1; D gene unclear. Germline CDR1 GTSNPN, CDR2 SVGIG (reference sequence). Trimming pared 4 bases from V and 0 bases from J, leaving 12 bases between. CDR3 length: 14 residues. This chain's CDR3 is CAWKKGYVNTEAFF. The CDR3 nucleotides read TGTGCCTGGAAAAAGGGTTACGTGAACACTGAAGCTTTCTTT.

In this sample, this clonotype turned up a few times. The chain uses TRBV5-1 and TRBJ2-3, with D perhaps TRBD2 (5 bases). The germline V gene has CDR1 SGHRS and CDR2 YFSETQ. The CDR3 sequence is 17 residues long. Trimming stripped 4 bases from V and 3 bases from J, with 21 bases between. The CDR3 here is CASSPREAGILTDTQYF. In DNA, the CDR3 is TGCGCCAGCAGCCCCCGCGAAGCCGGGATATTGACAGATACGCAGTATTTT.

This clonotype was seen at least ten times. This chain joins TRBV4-3 and TRBJ2-2; D tentatively reads TRBD1 or TRBD2 (5 bases each). V lost 0 bases, J lost 4 bases, and 12 bases lay in between. CDR3 size: 16 residues. Germline V gene lookup returns CDR1 LGHNA and CDR2 YSLEER. The CDR3 protein is CASSQDWGFGTGELFF. CDR3 DNA sequence: TGCGCCAGCAGCCAAGATTGGGGGTTCGGCACCGGGGAGCTGTTTTTT.

Only one count was recorded for this clonotype. Sequence at one end of the junction differs from germline and may be a read error. The chain links TRBV4-3 to TRBJ1-1; D is ambiguous. Germline CDR1 is LGHNA and CDR2 is YSLEER. CDR3 size: 15 residues. The CDR3 loop is CTSSQDLEVGYEAFF. The DNA for the CDR3 is TGCACCAGCAGCCAAGATTTGGAGGTCGGGTATGAAGCTTTCTTT.

This clonotype was observed a few times. Compared with germline, one end of the junction differs, possibly owing to a read error. The gene calls are TRBV20-1 and TRBJ1-2, with TRBD1 identical over 7 bases. Germline V gene lookup returns CDR1 DFQATT and CDR2 SNEGSKA (reference sequence). There are 16 residues in the CDR3. This CDR3 reads CSARGGTVEVSYGYTF. The CDR3 DNA reads TGCAGTGCTAGAGGAGGGACAGTTGAGGTTAGCTATGGCTATACCTTC.

Details on this clonotype: Compared with germline, one end of the junction differs, possibly owing to a read error. V gene TRBV18 combines with J gene TRBJ1-1; tentative D call: TRBD1 (6 bases). The length of the CDR3 is 14 residues. Germline V gene lookup returns CDR1 KGHSH and CDR2 LQKENI. DNA of the CDR3: TGTGCCAACTCACCACCGGGGGCAAGGGCTGAAGCTTTCTTT. It is translated as CANSPPGARAEAFF.

The DNA for the CDR3 is TGTGCCAGCACTTTCCGGCTAGCGGGTCCCGCTACCTACGAGCAGTACTTC. This gives the protein CASTFRLAGPATYEQYF. The V call is TRBV6-4, the J call TRBJ2-7, with 8 bases lining up with TRBD2. The germline V gene encodes CDR1 MRHNA and CDR2 SNTAGT. V lost 7 bases to trimming and J lost 2 bases; unmatched junction nucleotides: 16. CDR3 length: 17 residues.

This clonotype turned up a few times. Possible read error: a much larger clone is one base away. The chain uses TRBV29-1 and TRBJ1-1; tentative D call: TRBD1 (6 bases). CDR3 length: 14 residues. V lost 4 bases and J 8 bases, leaving 20 bases between the germline ends. CDR1 and CDR2 from the germline V gene are SQVTM and ANQGSEA. The CDR3 loop is CSVAARAQGGEAFF. CDR3 bases: TGCAGCGTTGCCGCCCGCGCGCAAGGGGGAGAAGCTTTCTTT.

This clonotype was seen only a few times. This chain uses TRBV12-3 or TRBV12-4 with TRBJ1-3; D unresolved. Trimming stripped 1 base from V and 7 bases from J, with 14 bases between. This CDR3 has 15 residues. CDR3 nucleotide sequence: TGTGCCAGCAGTTTAGGAGGTCCGATCGACAACACCATATATTTT. Its protein is CASSLGGPIDNTIYF.

This clonotype was observed a handful of times. This chain uses TRBV11-3 with TRBJ1-4; D uncertain. The V end lost 3 bases, the J end lost 9 bases, and 5 bases lay between the germline ends. Germline CDR1 is SGHNT and CDR2 is YENEEA. This CDR3 region has 11 residues. CDR3 DNA: TGTGCCAGCAGCTTCGGAAAAAAACTGTTTTTT. This encodes CASSFGKKLFF.

Concerning this clonotype: The junction and the germline gene differ at one end; a read error may be behind it. The chain has TRBV5-1 and TRBJ2-2, with D maybe TRBD2 (5 bases). The germline gives CDR1 SGHRS, CDR2 YFSETQ. There are 13 residues in the CDR3. Here the CDR3 reads CASSPRGTGELLF. The CDR3, as DNA: TGCGCCAGCAGCCCGAGAGGCACCGGGGAGCTGCTTTTT.

This clonotype occurred a few times. The rearrangement uses TRBV20-1 and TRBJ1-1, with D perhaps TRBD1 (5 bases). Germline V gives CDR1 DFQATT, CDR2 SNEGSKA (reference sequence). Trimming left V 0 bases short and J 8 bases short, with 19 bases between. The CDR3 totals 15 residues. DNA for the CDR3: TGCAGTGCTAGAGATGGCTTTCGGAGAGGGGACGAAGCTTTCTTT. Residues: CSARDGFRRGDEAFF.

V and J are TRBV5-1 and TRBJ2-2, with D possibly matching TRBD1 (5 bases). Trimming left V 3 bases short and J 0 bases short, with 9 bases between. Looked up from germline, CDR1 is SGHRS and CDR2 is YFSETQ. CDR3 length equals 15 residues. CDR3 DNA: TGCGCCAGCAGCTCGACAGCGACGAACACCGGGGAGCTGTTTTTT. It specifies CASSSTATNTGELFF.

V usage is TRBV7-3 and J usage is TRBJ2-1, with 7 bases that match TRBD2. Germline CDR1 reads SGHTA; CDR2 reads FQGTGA. This CDR3 region has 18 residues. V was clipped by 5 bases and J by 9 bases; unmatched bases: 22. CDR3 in DNA: TGTGCCAGCAGCCCTACCCCCCGGGGGTCCGGGAGGTTCCGTGAGCAGTTCTTC. Its translation: CASSPTPRGSGRFREQFF.

This clonotype was seen repeatedly, ten times or more. The chain combines TRBV5-1 with TRBJ2-1; D is possibly TRBD2 (8 bases). The germline CDR1 and CDR2 sequences are SGHRS and YFSETQ. This CDR3 has 16 residues. Trimming removed 0 bases from V and 8 bases from J, with 18 bases in between. CDR3 sequence reads: CASSLEAGGQGDEQFF. The CDR3 region has the DNA TGCGCCAGCAGCTTGGAGGCGGGAGGTCAGGGGGATGAGCAGTTCTTC.